One and the same sample provided the 11 T cell receptor beta chains below, sequenced in a study of T cells in lung cancer brain metastases. Sequenced by immunoSEQ multiplex PCR; TCRdb stores in-frame clones only, minus some. Here the sample spans several thousand clones, around nine tenths being singletons. The sequenced sample was tumor tissue from the primary lung tumor. All receptors derive from a man aged 55-75 years with non-small cell lung cancer.

The chain combines TRBV6-6 with TRBJ1-3; D ambiguous. Germline loops: CDR1 MNHNY, CDR2 SVGAGI (reference sequence). CDR3 size: 16 residues. Trimming removed 4 bases from V and 1 base from J, with 14 bases in between. The CDR3 reads CASSFLAMRSGNTIYF. For the CDR3, the DNA is TGTGCCAGCAGTTTCCTGGCCATGAGGTCTGGAAACACCATATATTTT.

The chain links TRBV30 to TRBJ1-4; D perhaps matches TRBD1 (6 bases). The germline V gene has CDR1 GTSNPN and CDR2 SVGIG (reference sequence). With 2 bases removed from V and 10 bases from J, the gap between germline ends came to 11 bases. The CDR3 contains 12 residues. The DNA of the CDR3 is TGTGCCTGGAGTCCAGGGGACGCAAAACTGTTTTTT. It codes for CAWSPGDAKLFF.

As regards this clone: A read error may produce the germline difference seen at one junction end. V usage is TRBV2 and J usage is TRBJ1-5; D unresolved. Germline-derived CDR1 and CDR2 are SNHLY and FYNNEI. The CDR3 has 12 residues. This chain's CDR3 is CASSRPNQPQHF. The CDR3 DNA reads TGTGCCAGCAGCAGACCGAATCAGCCCCAACATTTT.

The J gene is TRBJ2-7, the V gene TRBV5-8, with 12 bases lining up with TRBD2. The ends lost 4 bases at V and 2 bases at J; junction bases unmatched: 4. The CDR3 totals 15 residues. The germline V gene encodes CDR1 SGHTS and CDR2 YDEGEE. Written as DNA, the CDR3 is TGTGCCAGCAGCACTAGCGGGAGGCCCCCCTACGAGCAGTACTTC. Its protein product is CASSTSGRPPYEQYF.

The V and J genes are TRBV18 and TRBJ2-1, with D perhaps TRBD2 (6 bases). Germline CDR1 KGHSH, CDR2 LQKENI. The V gene lost 2 bases and the J gene lost 1 base, with 21 bases spanning the gap. The CDR3 loop spans 19 amino acids. The CDR3 reads CASSPIAVGRVGSYNEQFF. Written as DNA, the CDR3 is TGTGCCAGCTCACCAATAGCGGTGGGAAGAGTTGGGTCCTACAATGAGCAGTTCTTC.

This clone is a singleton in its sample. As DNA, the CDR3 is TGCAGCGTTTATGACACTGAAGCTTTCTTT. This codes for CSVYDTEAFF. This sequence joins TRBV29-1 and TRBJ1-1; D remains ambiguous. Germline V gene lookup returns CDR1 SQVTM and CDR2 ANQGSEA. This CDR3 has 10 amino acids. Trimming removed 5 bases at V and 3 bases at J, with 4 bases between. Full variable domain (remainder filled in from reference TRBV29-1 and TRBJ1-1): SAVISQKPSRDICQRGTSLTIQCQVDSQVTMMFWYRQQPGQSLTLIATANQGSEATYESGFVIDKFPISRPNLTFSTLTVSNMSPEDSSIYLCSVYDTEAFFGQGTRLTVV.

The chain is built from TRBV19 and TRBJ2-5; D is unresolved. The CDR3 is 12 residues long. Trimming took 8 bases from V and 7 from J, leaving 14 bases between them. The germline V gene encodes CDR1 LNHDA and CDR2 SQIVND (reference sequence). DNA for the CDR3: TGTGCCAGTTCCGTGGGCCCTGGGACCCAGTACTTC. It specifies CASSVGPGTQYF.

J is TRBJ1-4 and V is TRBV6-5; TRBD1 aligns across 9 bases. The V segment lost 1 base and the J segment 8 bases; nucleotides outside the gene matches: 8. This CDR3 spans 16 amino acids. The germline V gene has CDR1 MNHEY and CDR2 SVGAGI. The chain's CDR3 is CASSYFPGTGKEKLFF. CDR3 coding DNA: TGTGCCAGCAGTTACTTCCCCGGGACAGGGAAAGAAAAACTGTTTTTT.

V usage is TRBV18 and J usage is TRBJ2-1; D call uncertain. The CDR3 contains 16 residues. The ends were cut back, 4 bases at V and 0 bases at J, with 13 bases in the middle. Germline CDR1 is KGHSH and CDR2 is LQKENI. The CDR3 reads CASSLDHPSSYNEQFF. In DNA form, the CDR3 reads TGTGCCAGCTCACTAGACCATCCGAGCTCCTACAATGAGCAGTTCTTC.

The chain couples TRBV15 to TRBJ2-7; 10 positions agree with TRBD1. Germline V gene lookup returns CDR1 LNHNV and CDR2 YYDKDF (reference sequence). V lost 6 bases and J lost 0; bases outside the gene matches: 2. This CDR3 has 14 residues. CDR3 region: CATSRTGGSYEQYF. For the CDR3, the DNA is TGTGCCACCAGTAGGACAGGGGGCTCCTACGAGCAGTACTTC.

The chain joins TRBV6-5 to TRBJ1-2; 9 bases line up with TRBD1. This CDR3 is built from 13 residues. The ends lost 6 bases at V and 2 bases at J; junction bases unmatched: 1. Germline loops: CDR1 MNHEY, CDR2 SVGAGI. The CDR3 loop reads CASRGTGNYGYTF. The DNA for the CDR3 is TGTGCCAGCAGGGGGACAGGGAACTATGGCTACACCTTC.